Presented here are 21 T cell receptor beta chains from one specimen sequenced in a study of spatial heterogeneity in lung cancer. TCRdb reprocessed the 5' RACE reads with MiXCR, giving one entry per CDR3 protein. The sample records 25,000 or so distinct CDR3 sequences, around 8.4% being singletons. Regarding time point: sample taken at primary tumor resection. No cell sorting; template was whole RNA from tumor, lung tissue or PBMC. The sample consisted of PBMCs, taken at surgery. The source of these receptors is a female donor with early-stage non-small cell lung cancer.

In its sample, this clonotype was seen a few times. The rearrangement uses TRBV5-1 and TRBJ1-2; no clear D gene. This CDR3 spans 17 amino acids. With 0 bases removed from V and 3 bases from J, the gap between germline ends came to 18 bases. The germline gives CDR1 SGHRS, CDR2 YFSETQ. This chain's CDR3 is CASSLGTRSGGYYGYTF. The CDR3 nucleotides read TGCGCCAGCAGCTTGGGCACTAGGTCGGGCGGCTACTATGGCTACACCTTC. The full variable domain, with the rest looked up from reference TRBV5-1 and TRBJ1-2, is KAGVTQTPRYLIKTRGQQVTLSCSPISGHRSVSWYQQTPGQGLQFLFEYFSETQRNKGNFPGRFSGRQFSNSRSEMNVSTLELGDSALYLCASSLGTRSGGYYGYTFGSGTRLTVV.

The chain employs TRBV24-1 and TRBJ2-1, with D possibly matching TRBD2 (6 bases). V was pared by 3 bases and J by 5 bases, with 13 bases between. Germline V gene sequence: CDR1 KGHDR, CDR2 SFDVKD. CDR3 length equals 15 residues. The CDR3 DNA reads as TGTGCCACCAGTGATGCCAACCCGGGGGACAATGAGCAGTTCTTC. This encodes CATSDANPGDNEQFF.

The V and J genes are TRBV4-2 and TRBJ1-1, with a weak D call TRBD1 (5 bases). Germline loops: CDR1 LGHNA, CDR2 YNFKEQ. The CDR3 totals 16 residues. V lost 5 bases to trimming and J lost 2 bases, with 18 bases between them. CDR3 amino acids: CASSEQLGLKNTEAFF. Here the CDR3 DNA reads TGTGCCAGCAGCGAACAGTTGGGGCTAAAAAACACTGAAGCTTTCTTT.

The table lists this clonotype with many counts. The CDR3 DNA follows: TGTGCCAGCAGGCGGACAGGGCGCTATGGCTACACCTTC. Protein product: CASRRTGRYGYTF. The chain links TRBV12-3 or TRBV12-4 to TRBJ1-2, with 8 bases aligning to TRBD1. The V gene end was trimmed by 6 bases and the J gene end by 4 bases; junction bases not matched to a gene: 4. The CDR3 totals 13 residues.

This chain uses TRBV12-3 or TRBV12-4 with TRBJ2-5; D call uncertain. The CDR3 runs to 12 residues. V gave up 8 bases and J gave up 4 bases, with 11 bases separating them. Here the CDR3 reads CASGSRVETQYF. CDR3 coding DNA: TGTGCCAGCGGGTCTAGAGTAGAGACCCAGTACTTC.

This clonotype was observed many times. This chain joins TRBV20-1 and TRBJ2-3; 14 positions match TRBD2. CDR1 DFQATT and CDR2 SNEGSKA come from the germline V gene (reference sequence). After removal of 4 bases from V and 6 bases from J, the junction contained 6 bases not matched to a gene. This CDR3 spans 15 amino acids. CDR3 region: CSATRTSGRKDTQYF. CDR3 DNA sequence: TGCAGTGCTACAAGGACTAGCGGGAGGAAGGATACGCAGTATTTT.

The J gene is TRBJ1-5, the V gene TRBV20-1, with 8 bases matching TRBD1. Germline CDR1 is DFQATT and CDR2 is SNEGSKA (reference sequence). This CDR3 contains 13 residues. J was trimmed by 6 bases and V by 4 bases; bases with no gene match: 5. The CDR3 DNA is TGCAGTGCTACAGGGGGCGCAAGTCAGCCCCAGCATTTT. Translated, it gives CSATGGASQPQHF.

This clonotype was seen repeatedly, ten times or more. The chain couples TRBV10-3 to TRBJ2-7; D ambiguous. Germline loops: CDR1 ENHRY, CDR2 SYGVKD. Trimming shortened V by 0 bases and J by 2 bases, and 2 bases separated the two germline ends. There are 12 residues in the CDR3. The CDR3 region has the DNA TGTGCCATCAGTGAGTCTGCCTACGAGCAGTACGTC. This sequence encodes CAISESAYEQYV.

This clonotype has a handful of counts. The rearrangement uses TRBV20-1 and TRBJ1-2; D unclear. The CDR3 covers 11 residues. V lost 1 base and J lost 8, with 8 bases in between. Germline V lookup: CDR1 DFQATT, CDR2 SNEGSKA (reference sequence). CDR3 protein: CSARGIPGYTF. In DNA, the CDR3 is TGCAGTGCTAGAGGGATACCGGGCTACACCTTC.

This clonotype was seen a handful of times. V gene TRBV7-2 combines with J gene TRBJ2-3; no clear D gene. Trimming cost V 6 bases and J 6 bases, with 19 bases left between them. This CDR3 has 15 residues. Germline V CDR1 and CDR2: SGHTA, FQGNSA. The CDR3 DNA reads TGTGCCAGCAGTCAGAGTGTGGCGCGTGGGGATACGCAGTATTTT. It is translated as CASSQSVARGDTQYF.

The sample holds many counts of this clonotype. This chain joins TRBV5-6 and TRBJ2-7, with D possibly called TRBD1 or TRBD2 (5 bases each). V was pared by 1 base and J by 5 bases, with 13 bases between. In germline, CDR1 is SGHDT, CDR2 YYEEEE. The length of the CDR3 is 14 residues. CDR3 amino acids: CASSLFEGRNEQYV. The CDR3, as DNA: TGTGCCAGCAGCTTGTTCGAGGGGCGTAACGAGCAGTACGTC.

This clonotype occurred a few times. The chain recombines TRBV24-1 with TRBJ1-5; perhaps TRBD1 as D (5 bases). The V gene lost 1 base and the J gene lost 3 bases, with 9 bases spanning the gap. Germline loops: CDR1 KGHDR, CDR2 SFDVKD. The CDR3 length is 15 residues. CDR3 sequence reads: CATSDLGAINQPQHF. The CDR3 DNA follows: TGTGCCACCAGTGATTTAGGGGCCATCAATCAGCCCCAGCATTTT.

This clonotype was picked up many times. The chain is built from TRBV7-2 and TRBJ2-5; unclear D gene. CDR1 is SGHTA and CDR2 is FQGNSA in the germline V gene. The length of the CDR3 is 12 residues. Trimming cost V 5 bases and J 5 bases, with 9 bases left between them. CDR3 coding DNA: TGTGCCAGCAGCAAATTACCGGAGACCCAGTACTTC. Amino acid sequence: CASSKLPETQYF.

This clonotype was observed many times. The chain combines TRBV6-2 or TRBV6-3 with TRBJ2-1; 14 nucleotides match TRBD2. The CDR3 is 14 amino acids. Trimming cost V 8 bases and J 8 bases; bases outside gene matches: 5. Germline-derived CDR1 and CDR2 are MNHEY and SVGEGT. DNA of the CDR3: TGTGCCAGCGTGGGACTAGCGGGAGCCCATGAGCAGTTCTTC. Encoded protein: CASVGLAGAHEQFF.

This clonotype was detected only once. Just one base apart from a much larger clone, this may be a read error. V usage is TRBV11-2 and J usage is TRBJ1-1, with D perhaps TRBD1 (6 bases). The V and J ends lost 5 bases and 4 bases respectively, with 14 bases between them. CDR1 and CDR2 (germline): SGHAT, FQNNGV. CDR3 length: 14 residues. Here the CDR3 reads CASSRGDTSTEAFF. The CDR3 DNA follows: TGTGCCAGCAGCAGGGGGGACACGAGCACTGAAGCTTTCTTT.

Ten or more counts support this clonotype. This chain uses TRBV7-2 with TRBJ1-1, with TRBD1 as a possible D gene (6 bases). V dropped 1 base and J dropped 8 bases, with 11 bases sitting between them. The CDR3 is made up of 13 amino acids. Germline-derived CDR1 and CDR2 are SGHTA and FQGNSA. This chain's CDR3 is CASSLVGGQEAFF. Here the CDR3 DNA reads TGTGCCAGCAGCTTAGTCGGGGGCCAGGAAGCTTTCTTT.

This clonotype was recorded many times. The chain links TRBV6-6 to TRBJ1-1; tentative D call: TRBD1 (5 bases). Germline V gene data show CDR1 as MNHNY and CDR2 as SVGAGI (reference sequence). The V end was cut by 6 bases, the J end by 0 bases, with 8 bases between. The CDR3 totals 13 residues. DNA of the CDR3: TGTGCCAGCAGCCAGACAGTGAACACTGAAGCTTTCTTT. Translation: CASSQTVNTEAFF.

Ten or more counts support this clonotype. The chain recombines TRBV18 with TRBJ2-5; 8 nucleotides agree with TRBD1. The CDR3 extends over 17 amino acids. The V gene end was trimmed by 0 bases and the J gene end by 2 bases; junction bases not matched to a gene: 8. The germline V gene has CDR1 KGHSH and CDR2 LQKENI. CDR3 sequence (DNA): TGTGCCAGCTCACCACCCCAGGGGGCCAAAAAACAAGAGACCCAGTACTTC. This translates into CASSPPQGAKKQETQYF.

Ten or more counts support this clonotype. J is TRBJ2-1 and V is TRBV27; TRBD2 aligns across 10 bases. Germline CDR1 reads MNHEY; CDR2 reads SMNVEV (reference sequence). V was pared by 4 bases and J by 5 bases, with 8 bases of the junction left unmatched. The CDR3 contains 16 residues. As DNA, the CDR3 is TGTGCCAGCAGTTCGCCCCTAGCGGGAGTCGACAATGAGCAGTTCTTC. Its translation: CASSSPLAGVDNEQFF.

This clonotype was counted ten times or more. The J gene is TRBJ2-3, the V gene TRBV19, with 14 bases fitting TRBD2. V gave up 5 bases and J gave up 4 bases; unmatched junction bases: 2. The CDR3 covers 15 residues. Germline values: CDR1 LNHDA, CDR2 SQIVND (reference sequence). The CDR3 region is CASSVGLAGADTQYF. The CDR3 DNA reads TGTGCCAGTAGTGTGGGACTAGCGGGAGCAGATACGCAGTATTTT.

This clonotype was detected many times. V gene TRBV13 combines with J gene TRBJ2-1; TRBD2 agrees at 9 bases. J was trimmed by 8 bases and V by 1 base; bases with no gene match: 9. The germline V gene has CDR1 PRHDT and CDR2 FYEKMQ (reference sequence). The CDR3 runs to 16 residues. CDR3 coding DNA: TGTGCCAGCAGCTTAGTGTTTAGCGGGAGCTCCTATGAGCAGTTCTTC. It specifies CASSLVFSGSSYEQFF.